This TCR beta chain came from a study of control samples from healthy donors and cancer patients. The method was immunoSEQ multiplex PCR; TCRdb's version includes in-frame clones alone and lacks a portion of them. The table includes 150,000 or so clones, roughly 92% detected once. Germline V gene sequence: CDR1 SGHRS, CDR2 YFSETQ. CDR3 length: 15 residues. With 4 bases clipped from V and 8 bases from J, the junction kept 9 bases outside the gene matches. The V and J genes are TRBV5-1 and TRBJ1-6; 7 bases align to TRBD1. The sequenced sample was blood. This sequence was found in a man aged 18 to 29 in good health. The CDR3 DNA sequence: TGCGCCAGCAGCCCCTGGGACAGCTACTATTCACCCCTCCACTTT. Encoded protein: CASSPWDSYYSPLHF.